This T cell receptor beta chain derives from a study of blood T cells in healthy people across ages. The wider study: Capturing about one barcoded beta molecule per two T cells was achieved by template switching. Findings and caveats of the study: Because sorting was not performed, PBMCs prevented conclusive naive versus antigen-experienced comparison.

Germline CDR1 reads SGDLS; CDR2 reads YYNGEE. The CDR3 consists of 14 residues. V lost 4 bases, J lost 5 bases, and 9 bases stayed unmatched. A J-beta primer mix and a sample-barcoded 5' primer were used in a second PCR of about 7 to 12 cycles. TCRdb recomputed calls from the 5' RACE reads with MiXCR, one row per CDR3 protein. The table includes some 760,000 distinct CDR3 sequences, roughly 25% detected once. In regard to this clonotype: Its target is not known. A single base separates this from a much larger clone, so it may be a read error.

This sample also belongs to another study, concerning T cells of mothers and their children. That paper notes: A few healthy Caucasian mothers, along with their six children, were the donors.

The chain combines TRBV9 with TRBJ2-7; 7 bases are a match to TRBD2. The TCR originated in a boy under 18 in good health. Specimen: blood. The CDR3 spells CASSPNWGGNEQYF. The CDR3 DNA follows: TGTGCCAGCAGCCCCAATTGGGGAGGGAACGAGCAGTACTTC.